This entry features one T cell receptor beta chain sequence. Its antigen is as yet unknown. Germline lookup yields CDR1 LNHDA and CDR2 SQIVND (reference sequence). The CDR3 has 14 residues. V was clipped by 5 bases and J by 8 bases, with 18 bases between them. The repertoire was sequenced with immunoSEQ multiplex PCR; TCRdb's copy has only in-frame clones and lacks some. The profile shows tens of thousands of clones, 65% to 85% of them singletons. The data belong to a study of OX40 agonist ivuxolimab in advanced cancers. Study-wide context: Patients received intravenous ivuxolimab every 2 weeks at 0.01 to 10 mg/kg. Study-level findings and limits: Undetermined was the antigen specificity of the expanded peripheral T cells.

The clonotype comes from an adult with an advanced solid tumor such as melanoma, head and neck, liver or kidney cancer. The rearrangement links TRBV19 to TRBJ1-2; unclear D gene. Sequences were derived from CD4+ or CD8+ T cells sorted from blood, sampled in a trial of the OX40 agonist ivuxolimab. The CDR3 coding sequence is TGTGCCAGTAGTCCCCGTGACCGTGGTCTGGGCTACACCTTC. Encoded protein: CASSPRDRGLGYTF.